This TCR beta chain was sequenced for a study of blood T cells in healthy people across ages. The CDR3 is 14 residues long. V was pared by 11 bases and J by 11 bases, with 20 bases of the junction left unmatched. Germline V gives CDR1 MNHNS, CDR2 SASEGT. A J-beta primer mix and a sample-barcoded 5' primer were used in a second PCR of roughly 6 to 11 cycles. TCRdb reprocessed the 5' RACE reads with MiXCR, giving one entry per CDR3 protein. In the table there are about 1.4 million distinct CDR3 sequences, roughly 60% of which are singletons. The specimen was blood. This sequence joins TRBV6-1 and TRBJ2-5; 7 nucleotides line up with TRBD1. The source of this sequence is a man aged 18-30 years in good health. The CDR3 nucleotides read TGTGCCGGCATGCCAGGGGGAATCACGTCCGGGCAGTACTTC. Protein sequence: CAGMPGGITSGQYF.